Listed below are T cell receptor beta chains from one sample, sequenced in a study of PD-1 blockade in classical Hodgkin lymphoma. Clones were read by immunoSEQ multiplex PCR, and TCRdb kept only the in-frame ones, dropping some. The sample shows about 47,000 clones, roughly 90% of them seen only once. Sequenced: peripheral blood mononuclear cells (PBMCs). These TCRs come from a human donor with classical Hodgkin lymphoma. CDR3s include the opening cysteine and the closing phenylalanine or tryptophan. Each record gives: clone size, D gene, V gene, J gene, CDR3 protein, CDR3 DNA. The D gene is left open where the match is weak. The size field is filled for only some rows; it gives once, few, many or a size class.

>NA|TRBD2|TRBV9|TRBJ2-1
CASSVGGIGGGLYEQFF
TGTGCCAGCAGCGTGGGTGGAATTGGGGGAGGGCTTTATGAGCAGTTCTTC
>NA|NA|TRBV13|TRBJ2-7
CASSLGDSSFYEQYF
TGTGCCAGCAGCTTAGGGGACAGTAGTTTCTACGAGCAGTACTTC
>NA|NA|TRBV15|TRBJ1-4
CATSRPTGTEKLFF
TGTGCCACCAGCAGACCTACCGGTACTGAAAAACTGTTTTTT
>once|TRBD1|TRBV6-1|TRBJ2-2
CASRAGTANTGELFF
TGTGCCAGCAGAGCCGGGACAGCGAACACCGGGGAGCTGTTTTTT
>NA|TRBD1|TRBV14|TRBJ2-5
CASSQDRQGESQETQYF
TGTGCCAGCAGCCAAGATCGTCAGGGGGAGTCCCAAGAGACCCAGTACTTC
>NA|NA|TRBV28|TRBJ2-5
CASSYRETQYF
TGTGCCAGCAGTTATAGGGAGACCCAGTACTTC
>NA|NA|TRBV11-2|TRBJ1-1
CASSLVAGFTEAFF
TGTGCCAGCAGCTTGGTTGCGGGATTCACTGAAGCTTTCTTT
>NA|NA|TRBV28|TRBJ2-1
CASSPLWVSSYNEQFF
TGTGCCAGCAGTCCGCTTTGGGTCAGCTCCTACAATGAGCAGTTCTTC
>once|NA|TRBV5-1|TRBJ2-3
CASSPRGATDTQYF
TGCGCCAGCAGCCCTCGGGGGGCCACAGATACGCAGTATTTT
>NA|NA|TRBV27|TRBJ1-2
CASSLFRGGGGYTF
TGTGCCAGCAGTTTATTCCGGGGCGGCGGTGGCTACACCTTC
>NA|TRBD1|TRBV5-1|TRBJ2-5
CASSLAGGETQYF
TGCGCCAGCAGCTTGGCAGGGGGAGAGACCCAGTACTTC
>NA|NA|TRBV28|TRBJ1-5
CASTLDNNQPQHF
TGTGCCAGCACCCTGGACAACAATCAGCCCCAGCATTTT
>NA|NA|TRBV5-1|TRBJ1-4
CASSLAWRRNNEKLFF
TGCGCCAGCAGCTTGGCTTGGAGGAGGAATAATGAAAAACTGTTTTTT
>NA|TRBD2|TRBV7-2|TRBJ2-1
CASSPPGLAGSNEQFF
TGTGCCAGCAGCCCCCCGGGACTAGCGGGCTCCAATGAGCAGTTCTTC
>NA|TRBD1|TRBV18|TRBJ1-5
CASSLGRQGGNQPQHF
TGTGCCAGCTCACTAGGGAGACAGGGGGGGAATCAGCCCCAGCATTTT
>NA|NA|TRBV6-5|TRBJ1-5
CASSFGRPNQPQHF
TGTGCCAGCAGTTTCGGACGGCCCAATCAGCCCCAGCATTTT
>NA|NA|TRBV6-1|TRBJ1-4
CASSPTGRLGEKLFF
TGTGCCAGCAGTCCCACAGGTCGTTTGGGTGAAAAACTGTTTTTT
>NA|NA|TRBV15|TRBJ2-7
CATSPGLAQSYEQYF
TGTGCCACCAGCCCGGGACTTGCCCAGTCCTACGAGCAGTACTTC
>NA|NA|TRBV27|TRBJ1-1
CATRREMNTEAFF
TGTGCCACCCGCAGGGAAATGAACACTGAAGCTTTCTTT
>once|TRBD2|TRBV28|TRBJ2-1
CASSSGTGDEQFF
TGTGCCAGCAGTAGCGGGACTGGGGATGAGCAGTTCTTC
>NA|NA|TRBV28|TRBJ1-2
CASSLRGGFYGYTF
TGTGCCAGCAGTCTCCGGGGGGGGTTCTATGGCTACACCTTC